A selection of T cell receptor beta chains follows, all from one sample in a study of T cell responses to AZD1222 COVID-19 vaccine. Profiling relied on immunoSEQ multiplex PCR, and the TCRdb table lists in-frame clones only, not all of them. Of roughly 120,000 clones in the sample, almost 95% were seen once. The source was peripheral blood, collected 28 days after the second AZD1222 dose. Every receptor here comes from an adult who received the AZD1222 COVID-19 vaccine. The CDR3 runs from the conserved cysteine through the conserved F or W. A D gene is named only where the DNA matches it firmly. Clone size appears in some rows only: once, few, many, or a class for an expanded clone.

size: -; J: TRBJ2-5; V: TRBV11-1; D: TRBD1; CDR3: CASSSRQGRQETQYF; DNA: TGTGCCAGCAGTTCAAGACAGGGTCGGCAAGAGACCCAGTACTTC
size: -; J: TRBJ2-2; V: TRBV6-4; D: -; CDR3: CASSGQPNTGELFF; DNA: TGTGCCAGCAGCGGACAGCCGAACACCGGGGAGCTGTTTTTT
size: -; J: TRBJ2-7; V: TRBV3-1/TRBV3-2; D: -; CDR3: CASSQASQRNF; DNA: TGTGCCAGCAGCCAAGCAAGTCAGCGGAACTTC
size: -; J: TRBJ2-7; V: TRBV3-1/TRBV3-2; D: TRBD2; CDR3: CASSQGSGNLYEQYF; DNA: TGTGCCAGCAGCCAGGGGAGCGGGAATCTCTACGAGCAGTACTTC
size: -; J: TRBJ1-5; V: TRBV2; D: TRBD1; CDR3: CASRDRYSNQPQHF; DNA: TGTGCCAGCAGGGACAGGTATAGCAATCAGCCCCAGCATTTT
size: -; J: TRBJ2-1; V: TRBV4-1; D: -; CDR3: CASSQGLEEQFF; DNA: TGCGCCAGCAGCCAAGGGTTGGAGGAGCAGTTCTTC
size: -; J: TRBJ2-3; V: TRBV27; D: TRBD2; CDR3: CASSASTSGGADTQYF; DNA: TGTGCCAGCAGTGCCTCGACTAGCGGGGGGGCAGATACGCAGTATTTT
size: -; J: TRBJ2-2; V: TRBV6-1; D: -; CDR3: CASSEGRDYNTGELFF; DNA: TGTGCCAGCAGTGAGGGGCGAGACTATAACACCGGGGAGCTGTTTTTT
size: once; J: TRBJ1-1; V: TRBV12-3/TRBV12-4; D: -; CDR3: CASCSDGGFVAFF; DNA: TGTGCCAGCTGTTCAGACGGGGGTTTTGTAGCTTTCTTT
size: once; J: TRBJ1-4; V: TRBV19; D: TRBD1; CDR3: CASKTGPTNEKLFF; DNA: TGTGCCAGTAAGACAGGGCCAACTAATGAAAAACTGTTTTTT
size: -; J: TRBJ1-5; V: TRBV19; D: TRBD1; CDR3: CASGGQGGNQPQHF; DNA: TGTGCCAGTGGCGGACAGGGTGGCAATCAGCCCCAGCATTTT
size: -; J: TRBJ1-3; V: TRBV3-1/TRBV3-2; D: -; CDR3: CASRRGTSGNTIYF; DNA: TGTGCCAGCCGCCGGGGTACCTCTGGAAACACCATATATTTT
size: -; J: TRBJ2-1; V: TRBV11-2; D: TRBD1; CDR3: CASSTLGQGERSNEQFF; DNA: TGTGCCAGCAGCACCCTGGGACAGGGTGAGAGAAGCAATGAGCAGTTCTTC
size: -; J: TRBJ1-1; V: TRBV2; D: -; CDR3: CASSELQGGVNTEAFF; DNA: TGTGCCAGCAGTGAACTCCAGGGAGGGGTGAACACTGAAGCTTTCTTT
size: -; J: TRBJ1-3; V: TRBV9; D: -; CDR3: CASSPPAGNTIYF; DNA: TGTGCCAGCAGCCCCCCTGCCGGAAACACCATATATTTT
size: -; J: TRBJ1-2; V: TRBV7-3; D: TRBD1; CDR3: CASSPDRGLMKGYTF; DNA: TGTGCCAGCAGCCCGGACAGGGGACTTATGAAGGGCTACACCTTC
size: -; J: TRBJ2-5; V: TRBV30; D: -; CDR3: CAWSVPYGQETQYF; DNA: TGTGCCTGGAGTGTACCGTACGGTCAAGAGACCCAGTACTTC
size: -; J: TRBJ2-7; V: TRBV27; D: -; CDR3: CASRTRVDEQYF; DNA: TGTGCCAGCAGGACTAGGGTCGACGAGCAGTACTTC
size: -; J: TRBJ2-5; V: TRBV7-3; D: TRBD2; CDR3: CASSLSLAGVETQYF; DNA: TGTGCCAGCAGCTTAAGTCTAGCGGGAGTAGAGACCCAGTACTTC
size: -; J: TRBJ1-2; V: TRBV5-1; D: -; CDR3: CASSLGGVNGYTF; DNA: TGCGCCAGCAGCTTGGGGGGTGTGAATGGCTACACCTTC
size: -; J: TRBJ1-5; V: TRBV28; D: -; CDR3: CASSPTDLPQHF; DNA: TGTGCCAGCAGTCCTACAGATCTGCCCCAGCATTTT
size: -; J: TRBJ2-1; V: TRBV18; D: TRBD1; CDR3: CASSTRTGGSYNEQFF; DNA: TGTGCCAGCTCAACGAGGACAGGGGGATCCTACAATGAGCAGTTCTTC
size: -; J: TRBJ1-6; V: TRBV5-5; D: TRBD1; CDR3: CASSSDRESPLHF; DNA: TGTGCCAGCAGCTCAGACAGGGAGTCACCCCTCCACTTT
size: -; J: TRBJ2-3; V: TRBV28; D: -; CDR3: CASYSVMDTQYF; DNA: TGTGCCAGCTACAGCGTTATGGATACGCAGTATTTT
size: -; J: TRBJ1-1; V: TRBV7-5; D: -; CDR3: CARSLASGSTEAFF; DNA: TGTGCCAGAAGCTTAGCATCTGGGAGCACTGAAGCTTTCTTT
size: -; J: TRBJ1-3; V: TRBV6-1; D: -; CDR3: CASSEGTAPGNTIYF; DNA: TGTGCCAGCAGTGAGGGGACGGCCCCTGGAAACACCATATATTTT
size: -; J: TRBJ2-3; V: TRBV18; D: -; CDR3: CASSPERTGATDTQYF; DNA: TGTGCCAGCTCACCGGAAAGGACGGGGGCCACAGATACGCAGTATTTT
size: -; J: TRBJ2-7; V: TRBV9; D: -; CDR3: CASSVGGGRFYEQYF; DNA: TGTGCCAGCAGCGTAGGGGGAGGAAGGTTCTACGAGCAGTACTTC
size: -; J: TRBJ2-1; V: TRBV13; D: -; CDR3: CASSGSYTEQFF; DNA: TGTGCCAGCAGCGGATCTTATACTGAGCAGTTCTTC
size: -; J: TRBJ1-6; V: TRBV27; D: TRBD1; CDR3: CASSPPGQNNSPLHF; DNA: TGTGCCAGCAGTCCGCCGGGACAGAATAATTCACCCCTCCACTTT
size: -; J: TRBJ2-1; V: TRBV18; D: TRBD1; CDR3: CASSPPGTDYNEQFF; DNA: TGTGCCAGCTCCCCACCGGGGACAGACTACAATGAGCAGTTCTTC
size: -; J: TRBJ2-3; V: TRBV7-9; D: -; CDR3: CASSLALGPADTQYF; DNA: TGTGCCAGCAGCTTAGCGCTGGGGCCGGCAGATACGCAGTATTTT
size: -; J: TRBJ1-5; V: TRBV25-1; D: -; CDR3: CASSELTRGGQPQHF; DNA: TGTGCCAGCAGTGAATTAACCAGGGGAGGTCAGCCCCAGCATTTT
size: -; J: TRBJ2-7; V: TRBV5-1; D: TRBD2; CDR3: CASSWTSGLYQGEQYF; DNA: TGCGCCAGCAGCTGGACTAGCGGGCTTTATCAGGGCGAGCAGTACTTC
size: -; J: TRBJ2-3; V: TRBV11-2; D: TRBD2; CDR3: CASSPLAGGPDTQYF; DNA: TGTGCCAGCAGTCCCCTAGCGGGAGGGCCAGATACGCAGTATTTT
size: -; J: TRBJ2-1; V: TRBV7-3; D: -; CDR3: CASSSERVSYNEQFF; DNA: TGTGCCAGCAGCTCCGAGAGAGTTTCCTACAATGAGCAGTTCTTC
size: -; J: TRBJ2-7; V: TRBV6-5; D: -; CDR3: CASKGNSYEQYF; DNA: TGTGCCAGCAAGGGCAACTCCTACGAGCAGTACTTC
size: -; J: TRBJ1-5; V: TRBV19; D: -; CDR3: CASSITAGRSSNQPQHF; DNA: TGTGCCAGTAGTATAACGGCAGGGAGGAGTAGCAATCAGCCCCAGCATTTT
size: -; J: TRBJ2-7; V: TRBV19; D: -; CDR3: CASSIAVGGREQYF; DNA: TGTGCCAGTAGTATAGCAGTTGGAGGGCGCGAGCAGTACTTC
size: -; J: TRBJ2-7; V: TRBV6-6; D: TRBD2; CDR3: CASSYSSAGGVDEQYF; DNA: TGTGCCAGCAGTTACTCTTCAGCGGGAGGGGTCGACGAGCAGTACTTC
size: -; J: TRBJ1-4; V: TRBV9; D: -; CDR3: CASSVDVGNEKLFF; DNA: TGTGCCAGCAGCGTAGATGTGGGTAATGAAAAACTGTTTTTT
size: -; J: TRBJ1-5; V: TRBV28; D: -; CDR3: CASTPPRGSQHF; DNA: TGTGCCAGCACTCCACCCCGGGGGTCCCAGCATTTT
size: -; J: TRBJ1-2; V: TRBV28; D: TRBD1; CDR3: CASSTQSFRGRSYGYTF; DNA: TGTGCCAGCAGCACACAATCGTTCAGGGGGCGGAGCTATGGCTACACCTTC
size: once; J: TRBJ1-4; V: TRBV4-2; D: -; CDR3: CASSQDRGSNEKLFF; DNA: TGTGCCAGCAGCCAAGATAGGGGGTCTAATGAAAAACTGTTTTTT
size: -; J: TRBJ1-5; V: TRBV7-9; D: -; CDR3: CASSLLGGNQPQHF; DNA: TGTGCCAGCAGCTTATTGGGGGGGAATCAGCCCCAGCATTTT
size: -; J: TRBJ1-1; V: TRBV7-8; D: TRBD1; CDR3: CASSRRDRGLRAFF; DNA: TGTGCCAGCAGCCGTCGGGACAGGGGGCTTCGTGCTTTCTTT
size: -; J: TRBJ1-6; V: TRBV27; D: -; CDR3: CASGRRGVNYNSPLHF; DNA: TGTGCCAGCGGACGTAGGGGGGTGAACTATAATTCACCCCTCCACTTT
size: -; J: TRBJ2-7; V: TRBV9; D: -; CDR3: CASSGERVNPSYEQYF; DNA: TGTGCCAGCAGCGGGGAAAGGGTGAATCCCTCCTACGAGCAGTACTTC
size: -; J: TRBJ1-2; V: TRBV2; D: -; CDR3: CASSEGGRYTF; DNA: TGTGCCAGCAGTGAGGGAGGGAGGTACACCTTC
size: -; J: TRBJ1-6; V: TRBV2; D: -; CDR3: CASAIGDSPLHF; DNA: TGTGCCAGCGCTATAGGGGATTCACCCCTCCACTTT
size: -; J: TRBJ2-3; V: TRBV2; D: TRBD2; CDR3: CASSVGTSGSYPWSTDTQYF; DNA: TGTGCCAGCAGTGTTGGGACTAGCGGGAGTTATCCCTGGAGCACAGATACGCAGTATTTT
size: -; J: TRBJ2-6; V: TRBV11-2; D: TRBD1; CDR3: CASSLTGNSGANVLTF; DNA: TGTGCCAGCAGCCTGACAGGGAACTCTGGGGCCAACGTCCTGACTTTC
size: once; J: TRBJ2-5; V: TRBV5-1; D: TRBD1; CDR3: CASSLAMAEGAGETQYF; DNA: TGCGCCAGCAGCTTGGCCATGGCTGAGGGGGCCGGGGAGACCCAGTACTTC
size: -; J: TRBJ1-4; V: TRBV3-1/TRBV3-2; D: TRBD1; CDR3: CASSKTGGVLEKLFF; DNA: TGTGCCAGCAGCAAAACAGGGGGCGTGTTGGAAAAACTGTTTTTT